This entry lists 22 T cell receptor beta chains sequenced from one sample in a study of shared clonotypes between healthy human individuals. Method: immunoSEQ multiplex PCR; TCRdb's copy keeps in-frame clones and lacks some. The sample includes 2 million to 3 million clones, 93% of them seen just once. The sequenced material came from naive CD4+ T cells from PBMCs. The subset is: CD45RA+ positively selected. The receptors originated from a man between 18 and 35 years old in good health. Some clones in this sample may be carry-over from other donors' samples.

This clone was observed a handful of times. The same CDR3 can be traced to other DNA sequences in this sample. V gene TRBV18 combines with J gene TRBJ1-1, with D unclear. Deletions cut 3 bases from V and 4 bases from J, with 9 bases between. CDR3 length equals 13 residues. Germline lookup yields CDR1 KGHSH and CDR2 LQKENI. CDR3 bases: TGTGCCAGCTCACCCGGGCAGACCACTGAAGCTTTCTTT. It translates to CASSPGQTTEAFF.

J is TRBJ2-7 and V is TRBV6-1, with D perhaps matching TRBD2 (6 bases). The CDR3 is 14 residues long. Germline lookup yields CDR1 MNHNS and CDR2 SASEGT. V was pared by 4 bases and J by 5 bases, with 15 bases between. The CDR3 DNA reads TGTGCCAGCAGTGTACCCCGGGACTCGAACGAGCAGTACTTC. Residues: CASSVPRDSNEQYF.

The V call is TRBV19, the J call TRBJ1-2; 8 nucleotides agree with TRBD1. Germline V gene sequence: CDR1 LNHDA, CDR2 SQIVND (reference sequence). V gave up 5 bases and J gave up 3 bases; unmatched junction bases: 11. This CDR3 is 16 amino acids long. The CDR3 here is CASSVRPLDRDYGYTF. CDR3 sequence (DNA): TGTGCCAGTAGTGTACGGCCCTTGGACAGGGACTATGGCTACACCTTC.

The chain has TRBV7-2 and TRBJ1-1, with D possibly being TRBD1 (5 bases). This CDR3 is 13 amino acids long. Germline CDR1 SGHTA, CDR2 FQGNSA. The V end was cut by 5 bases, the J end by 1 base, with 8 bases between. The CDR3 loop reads CASSLTANTEAFF. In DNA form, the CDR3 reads TGTGCCAGCAGCCTGACAGCGAACACTGAAGCTTTCTTT.

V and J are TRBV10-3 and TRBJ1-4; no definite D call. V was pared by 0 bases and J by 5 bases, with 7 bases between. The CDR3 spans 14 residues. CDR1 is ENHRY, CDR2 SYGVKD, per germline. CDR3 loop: CAISESGQNEKLFF. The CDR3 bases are TGTGCCATCAGTGAGTCGGGTCAAAATGAAAAACTGTTTTTT.

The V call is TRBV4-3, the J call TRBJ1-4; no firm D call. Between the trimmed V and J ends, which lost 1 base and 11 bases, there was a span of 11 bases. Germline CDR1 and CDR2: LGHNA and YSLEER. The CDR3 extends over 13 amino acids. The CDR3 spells CASSQAERTKLFF. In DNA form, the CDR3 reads TGCGCCAGCAGCCAAGCGGAAAGGACCAAACTGTTTTTT.

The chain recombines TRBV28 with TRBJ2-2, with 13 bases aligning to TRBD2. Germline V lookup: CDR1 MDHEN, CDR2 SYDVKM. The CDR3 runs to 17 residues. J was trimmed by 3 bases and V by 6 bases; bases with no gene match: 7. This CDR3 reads CASSGLAGVRYTGELFF. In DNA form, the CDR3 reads TGTGCCAGCAGCGGACTAGCGGGAGTACGGTACACCGGGGAGCTGTTTTTT.

CDR3: CASSDEWGSGNTIYF. CDR3 sequence (DNA): TGCGCCAGCAGTGATGAGTGGGGCTCTGGAAACACCATATATTTT. The chain employs TRBV5-1 and TRBJ1-3; no reliable D call. This CDR3 has 15 residues. Germline CDR1 is SGHRS and CDR2 is YFSETQ. V was clipped by 5 bases and J by 0 bases, with 12 bases between them.

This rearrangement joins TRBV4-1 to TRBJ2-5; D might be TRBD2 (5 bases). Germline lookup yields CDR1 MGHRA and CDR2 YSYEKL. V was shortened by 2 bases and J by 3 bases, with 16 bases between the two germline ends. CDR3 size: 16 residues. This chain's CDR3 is CASSQNPTAEEETQYF. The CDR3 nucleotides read TGCGCCAGCAGCCAAAACCCAACAGCGGAGGAAGAGACCCAGTACTTC.

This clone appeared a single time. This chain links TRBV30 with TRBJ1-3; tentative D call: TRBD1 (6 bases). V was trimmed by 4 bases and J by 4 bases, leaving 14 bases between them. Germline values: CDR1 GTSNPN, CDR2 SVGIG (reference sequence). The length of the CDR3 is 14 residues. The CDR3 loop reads CAWIDTGKGNTIYF. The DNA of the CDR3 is TGTGCCTGGATCGATACAGGGAAGGGAAACACCATATATTTT. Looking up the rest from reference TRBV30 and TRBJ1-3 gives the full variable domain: SQTIHQWPATLVQPVGSPLSLECTVEGTSNPNLYWYRQAAGRGLQLLFYSVGIGQISSEVPQNLSASRPQDRQFILSSKKLLLSDSGFYLCAWIDTGKGNTIYFGEGSWLTVV.

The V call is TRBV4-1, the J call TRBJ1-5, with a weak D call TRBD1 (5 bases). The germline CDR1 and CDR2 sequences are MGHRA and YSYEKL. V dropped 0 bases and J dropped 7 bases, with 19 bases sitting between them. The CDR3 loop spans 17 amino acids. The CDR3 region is CASSQDGYRTYGQPQHF. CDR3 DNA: TGCGCCAGCAGCCAAGATGGTTACAGGACTTACGGCCAGCCCCAGCATTTT.

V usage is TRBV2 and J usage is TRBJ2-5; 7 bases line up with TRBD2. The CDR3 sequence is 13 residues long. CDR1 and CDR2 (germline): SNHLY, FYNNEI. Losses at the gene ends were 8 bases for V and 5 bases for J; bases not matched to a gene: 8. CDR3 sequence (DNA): TGTGCCAGCCTGGGACTACGGGGCGAGACCCAGTACTTC. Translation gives CASLGLRGETQYF.

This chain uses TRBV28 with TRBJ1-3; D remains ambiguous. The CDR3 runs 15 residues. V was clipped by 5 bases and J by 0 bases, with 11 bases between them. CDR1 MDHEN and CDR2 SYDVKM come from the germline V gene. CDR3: CASSVGRSSGNTIYF. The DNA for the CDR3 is TGTGCCAGCAGTGTGGGGAGGAGCTCTGGAAACACCATATATTTT.

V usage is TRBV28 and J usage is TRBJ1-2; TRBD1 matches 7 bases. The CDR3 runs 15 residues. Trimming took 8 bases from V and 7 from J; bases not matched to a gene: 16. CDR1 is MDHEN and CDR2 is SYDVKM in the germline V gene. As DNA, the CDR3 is TGTGCCAGCGCCCCCGGGACAGCCTATGTTAGTGGCTACACCTTC. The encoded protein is CASAPGTAYVSGYTF.

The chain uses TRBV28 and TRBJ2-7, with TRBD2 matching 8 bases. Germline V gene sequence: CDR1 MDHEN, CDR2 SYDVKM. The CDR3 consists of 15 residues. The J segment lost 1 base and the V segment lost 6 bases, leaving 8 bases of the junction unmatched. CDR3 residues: CASSRAGAQSYEQYF. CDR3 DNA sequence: TGTGCCAGCAGCCGAGCGGGAGCCCAGTCCTACGAGCAGTACTTC.

CDR3 nucleotides: TGTGCCAGCAGCTTGCTGGACAGGGACCAAGAGACCCAGTACTTC. It translates to CASSLLDRDQETQYF. The rearrangement uses TRBV5-6 and TRBJ2-5, with TRBD1 identical over 8 bases. The V gene end was trimmed by 1 base and the J gene end by 0 bases; junction bases not matched to a gene: 2. This CDR3 region has 15 residues. Germline assignment: CDR1 SGHDT and CDR2 YYEEEE.

CDR3 sequence reads: CASSTLPGQGRGNTIYF. CDR3 bases: TGTGCCAGTAGTACCCTACCGGGACAGGGGCGTGGAAACACCATATATTTT. J is TRBJ1-3 and V is TRBV19; 10 nucleotides line up with TRBD1. CDR1 is LNHDA, CDR2 SQIVND, per germline (reference sequence). The trim removed 4 bases at V and 3 bases at J, leaving 9 bases unmatched. The CDR3 sequence is 17 residues long.

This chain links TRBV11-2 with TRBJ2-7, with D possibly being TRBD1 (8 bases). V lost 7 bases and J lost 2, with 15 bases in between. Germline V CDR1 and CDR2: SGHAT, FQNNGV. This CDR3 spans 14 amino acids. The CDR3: CASTVTGGAYEQYF. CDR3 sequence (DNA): TGTGCCAGCACCGTCACAGGGGGGGCCTACGAGCAGTACTTC.

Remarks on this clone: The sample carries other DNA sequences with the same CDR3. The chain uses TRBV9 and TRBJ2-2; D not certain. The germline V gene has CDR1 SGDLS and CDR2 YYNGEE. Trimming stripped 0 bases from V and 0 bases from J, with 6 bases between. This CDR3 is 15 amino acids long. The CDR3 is CASSVGQANTGELFF. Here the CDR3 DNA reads TGTGCCAGCAGCGTAGGGCAGGCGAACACCGGGGAGCTGTTTTTT.

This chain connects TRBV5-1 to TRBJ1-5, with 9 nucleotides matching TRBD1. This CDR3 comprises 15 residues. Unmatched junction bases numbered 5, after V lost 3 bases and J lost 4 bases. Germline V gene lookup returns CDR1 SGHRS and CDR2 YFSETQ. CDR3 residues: CASSWGTGRNQPQHF. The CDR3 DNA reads TGCGCCAGCAGCTGGGGGACAGGGCGAAATCAGCCCCAGCATTTT. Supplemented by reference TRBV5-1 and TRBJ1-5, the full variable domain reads KAGVTQTPRYLIKTRGQQVTLSCSPISGHRSVSWYQQTPGQGLQFLFEYFSETQRNKGNFPGRFSGRQFSNSRSEMNVSTLELGDSALYLCASSWGTGRNQPQHFGDGTRLSIL.

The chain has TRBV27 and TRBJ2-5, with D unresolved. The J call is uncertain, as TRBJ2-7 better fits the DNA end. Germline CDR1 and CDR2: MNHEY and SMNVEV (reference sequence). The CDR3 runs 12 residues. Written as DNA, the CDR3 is TGTGCCAGCAGTGGGTTTTTCGACGAGCAGTACTTC. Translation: CASSGFFDEQYF.

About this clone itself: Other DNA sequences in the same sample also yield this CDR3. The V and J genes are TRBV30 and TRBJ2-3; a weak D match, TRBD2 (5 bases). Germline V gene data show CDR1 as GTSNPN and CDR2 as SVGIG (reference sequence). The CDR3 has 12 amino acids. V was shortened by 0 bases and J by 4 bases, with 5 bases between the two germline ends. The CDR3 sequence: CAWSVGADTQYF. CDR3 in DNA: TGTGCCTGGAGTGTCGGGGCAGATACGCAGTATTTT. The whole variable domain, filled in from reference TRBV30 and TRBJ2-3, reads SQTIHQWPATLVQPVGSPLSLECTVEGTSNPNLYWYRQAAGRGLQLLFYSVGIGQISSEVPQNLSASRPQDRQFILSSKKLLLSDSGFYLCAWSVGADTQYFGPGTRLTVL.